The next 5 T cell receptor beta chains were all read from a single sample in a study of blood T cell repertoires in COVID-19. Generated by immunoSEQ multiplex PCR, the TCRdb table keeps only in-frame clones and is missing some. The table includes around 94,000 clones, about four fifths detected once. The sequenced sample was peripheral blood. These receptors were collected from a man between 60 and 75 years old with acute or convalescent COVID-19.

The V and J genes are TRBV5-1 and TRBJ1-3; D ambiguous. Trimming took off 6 bases at V and 0 bases at J, with 7 bases between the two ends. The length of the CDR3 is 13 residues. Per the germline V gene, CDR1 is SGHRS and CDR2 is YFSETQ. CDR3 amino acids: CASKEASGNTIYF. CDR3 nucleotide sequence: TGCGCCAGCAAAGAGGCCTCTGGAAACACCATATATTTT.

V is TRBV9 and J is TRBJ1-5; 8 bases align to TRBD1. V shed 3 bases and J 4 bases; nucleotides not matched to a gene: 6. This CDR3 has 15 amino acids. The germline CDR1 and CDR2 sequences are SGDLS and YYNGEE. The CDR3 DNA reads TGTGCCAGCAGCGAATCGACAGGGGTTAATCAGCCCCAGCATTTT. Translating it yields CASSESTGVNQPQHF.

The chain carries TRBV5-6 and TRBJ1-5, with a possible D match to TRBD1 (6 bases). This CDR3 spans 13 amino acids. Looked up from germline, CDR1 is SGHDT and CDR2 is YYEEEE. Trimming took 4 bases from V and 7 from J, leaving 12 bases between them. Here the CDR3 DNA reads TGTGCCAGCAGCCGGGGACAACACCAGCCCCAGCATTTT. Its translation: CASSRGQHQPQHF.

The V gene is TRBV6-5, the J gene TRBJ1-2; 8 nucleotides agree with TRBD1. The junction had 6 bases not matched to a gene; V was cut back by 6 bases and J by 6 bases. This CDR3 spans 13 amino acids. From germline, CDR1 is MNHEY and CDR2 SVGAGI. The CDR3 reads CASRDRVGDGYTF. The CDR3 bases are TGTGCCAGCAGGGACAGGGTAGGGGATGGCTACACCTTC.

The chain uses TRBV12-3 or TRBV12-4 and TRBJ1-1, with D perhaps TRBD1 (6 bases). V lost 4 bases and J lost 8, with 14 bases in between. The CDR3 is 13 residues long. The CDR3 bases are TGTGCCAGCAGTTATGGACAGTCTCCCGAAGCTTTCTTT. Its protein is CASSYGQSPEAFF.